This TCR beta chain was retrieved from a study of regulatory T cells in long-lasting Graves disease. The CDR3 is 15 residues long. Germline-derived CDR1 and CDR2 are MNHNS and SASEGT. With V trimmed by 7 bases and J by 10 bases, 13 bases remained unmatched. This clonotype was found a few times. Through Arm-PCR of CDR3 regions and iRepertoire HTBI primers, TCR beta libraries were built. TCRdb analysed the multiplex PCR reads with MiXCR anew, one entry per CDR3 protein. The repertoire includes a few hundred thousand distinct CDR3 sequences, roughly 23% of them detected once, and under 35% sits in the top ten. Time point: persistent/refractory GD, antithyroid drugs over 5 years with positive TRAb. Extracted PBMC RNA gave rise to the TCR library. Per American Thyroid Association guidelines, Graves' disease was diagnosed.

This receptor was taken from a woman aged 40 to 50 with Graves disease. Material: peripheral blood mononuclear cells (PBMCs), obtained when the disease was refractory, from a patient treated with antithyroid drugs. The V gene is TRBV6-1, the J gene TRBJ1-6; the match to TRBD1 covers 7 bases. The CDR3 sequence: CASTNSRDSGSPLHF. DNA for the CDR3: TGTGCCAGCACTAACTCCCGGGACAGTGGATCACCCCTCCACTTT.